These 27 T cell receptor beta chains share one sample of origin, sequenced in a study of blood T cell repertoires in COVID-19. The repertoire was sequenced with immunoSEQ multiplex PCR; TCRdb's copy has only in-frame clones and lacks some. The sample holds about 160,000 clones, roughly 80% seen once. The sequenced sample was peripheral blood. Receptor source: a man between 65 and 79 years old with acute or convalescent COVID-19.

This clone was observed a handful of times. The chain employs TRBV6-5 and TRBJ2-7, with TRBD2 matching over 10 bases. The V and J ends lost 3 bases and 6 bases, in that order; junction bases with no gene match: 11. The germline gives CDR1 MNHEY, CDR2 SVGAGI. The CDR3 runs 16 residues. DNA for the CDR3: TGTGCCAGCAGTTATGACCGACCTAGCGGGAGATCCGAGCAGTACTTC. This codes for CASSYDRPSGRSEQYF.

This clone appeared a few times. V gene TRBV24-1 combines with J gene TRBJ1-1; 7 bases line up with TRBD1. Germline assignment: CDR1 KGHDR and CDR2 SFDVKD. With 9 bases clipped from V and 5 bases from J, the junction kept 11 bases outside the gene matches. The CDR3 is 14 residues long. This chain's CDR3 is CATRRTGRPTEAFF. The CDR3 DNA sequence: TGTGCCACCCGTCGGACAGGAAGGCCTACTGAAGCTTTCTTT.

The CDR3 sequence: CASSLVTSQGYGYTF. In DNA, the CDR3 is TGTGCCAGCAGCTTAGTAACGTCGCAGGGCTATGGCTACACCTTC. This chain links TRBV7-2 with TRBJ1-2; possible D gene TRBD1, 5 bases. V lost 1 base to trimming and J lost 4 bases, with 13 bases between them. The CDR3 loop spans 15 amino acids. CDR1 is SGHTA, CDR2 FQGNSA, per germline.

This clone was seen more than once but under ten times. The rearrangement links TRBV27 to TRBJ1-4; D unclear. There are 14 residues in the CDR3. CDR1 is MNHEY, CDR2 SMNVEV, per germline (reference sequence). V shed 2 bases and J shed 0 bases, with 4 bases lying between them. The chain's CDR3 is CASSLGSTNEKLFF. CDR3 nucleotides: TGTGCCAGCAGTTTAGGCTCAACTAATGAAAAACTGTTTTTT. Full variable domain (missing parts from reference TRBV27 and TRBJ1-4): EAQVTQNPRYLITVTGKKLTVTCSQNMNHEYMSWYRQDPGLGLRQIYYSMNVEVTDKGDVPEGYKVSRKEKRNFPLILESPSPNQTSLYFCASSLGSTNEKLFFGSGTQLSVL.

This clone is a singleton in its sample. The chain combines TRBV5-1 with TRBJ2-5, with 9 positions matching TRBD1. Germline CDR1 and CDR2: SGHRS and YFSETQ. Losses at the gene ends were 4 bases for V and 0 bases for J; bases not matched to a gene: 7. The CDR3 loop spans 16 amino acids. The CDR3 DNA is TGCGCCAGCAGCGTTGGGACAGGGCCGTACCAAGAGACCCAGTACTTC. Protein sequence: CASSVGTGPYQETQYF. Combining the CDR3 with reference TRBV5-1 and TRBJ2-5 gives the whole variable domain KAGVTQTPRYLIKTRGQQVTLSCSPISGHRSVSWYQQTPGQGLQFLFEYFSETQRNKGNFPGRFSGRQFSNSRSEMNVSTLELGDSALYLCASSVGTGPYQETQYFGPGTRLLVL.

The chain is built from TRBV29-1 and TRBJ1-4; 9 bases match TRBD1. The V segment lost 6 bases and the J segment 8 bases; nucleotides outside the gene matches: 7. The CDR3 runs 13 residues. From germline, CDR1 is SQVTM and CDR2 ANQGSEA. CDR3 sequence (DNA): TGCAGCGTCCAGCCGGGACAGGGAGAAAAACTGTTTTTT. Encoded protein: CSVQPGQGEKLFF.

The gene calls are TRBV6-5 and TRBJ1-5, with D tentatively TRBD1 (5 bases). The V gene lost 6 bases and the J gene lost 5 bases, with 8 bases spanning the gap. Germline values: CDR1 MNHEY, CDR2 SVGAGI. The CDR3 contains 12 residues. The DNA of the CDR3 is TGTGCCAGCAGGCAGGGTGATCAGCCCCAGCATTTT. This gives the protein CASRQGDQPQHF.

As DNA, the CDR3 is TGTGCCATCAGTGACTTCTCAGGGTGGGAAGCTTTCTTT. It is translated as CAISDFSGWEAFF. The V call is TRBV10-3, the J call TRBJ1-1, with a possible D match to TRBD1 (5 bases). Germline V CDR1 and CDR2: ENHRY, SYGVKD. V was shortened by 3 bases and J by 8 bases, with 13 bases between the two germline ends. The length of the CDR3 is 13 residues.

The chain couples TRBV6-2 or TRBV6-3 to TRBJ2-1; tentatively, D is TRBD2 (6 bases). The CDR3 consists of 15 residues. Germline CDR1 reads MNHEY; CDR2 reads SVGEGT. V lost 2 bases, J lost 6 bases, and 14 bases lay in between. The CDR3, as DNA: TGTGCCAGCAGTTACAAGTGGGAGGAGGGCAATGAGCAGTTCTTC. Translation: CASSYKWEEGNEQFF.

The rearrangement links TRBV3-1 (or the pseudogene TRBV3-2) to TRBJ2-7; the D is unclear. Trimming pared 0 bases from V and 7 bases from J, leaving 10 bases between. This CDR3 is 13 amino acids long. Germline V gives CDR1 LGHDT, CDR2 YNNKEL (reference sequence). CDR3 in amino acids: CASSQDYGVEQYF. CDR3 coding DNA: TGTGCCAGCAGCCAAGATTACGGAGTAGAGCAGTACTTC.

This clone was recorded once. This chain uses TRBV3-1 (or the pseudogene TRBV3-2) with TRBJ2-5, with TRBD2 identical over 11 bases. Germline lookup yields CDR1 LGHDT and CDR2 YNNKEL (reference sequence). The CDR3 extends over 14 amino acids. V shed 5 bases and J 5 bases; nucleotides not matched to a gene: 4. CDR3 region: CASSYLAGGETQYF. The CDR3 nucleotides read TGTGCCAGCAGCTACTTAGCGGGAGGGGAGACCCAGTACTTC.

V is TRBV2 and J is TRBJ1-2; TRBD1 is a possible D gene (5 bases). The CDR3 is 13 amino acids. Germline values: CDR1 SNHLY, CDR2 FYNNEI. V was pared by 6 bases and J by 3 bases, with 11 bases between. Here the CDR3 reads CASRGGTDYGYTF. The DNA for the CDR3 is TGTGCCAGCAGGGGAGGGACGGACTATGGCTACACCTTC.

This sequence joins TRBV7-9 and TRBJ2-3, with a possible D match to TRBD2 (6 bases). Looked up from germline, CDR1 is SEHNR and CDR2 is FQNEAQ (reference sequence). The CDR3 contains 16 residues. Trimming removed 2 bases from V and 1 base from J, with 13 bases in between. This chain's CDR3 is CASSLSVLAGTDTQYF. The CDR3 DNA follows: TGTGCCAGCAGCTTATCGGTGTTAGCGGGCACAGATACGCAGTATTTT.

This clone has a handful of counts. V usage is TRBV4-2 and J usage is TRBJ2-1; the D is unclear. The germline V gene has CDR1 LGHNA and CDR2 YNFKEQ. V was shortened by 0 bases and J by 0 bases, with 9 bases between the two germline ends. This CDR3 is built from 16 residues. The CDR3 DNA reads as TGTGCCAGCAGCCAAGATCTATCCACCTCCTACAATGAGCAGTTCTTC. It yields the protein CASSQDLSTSYNEQFF.

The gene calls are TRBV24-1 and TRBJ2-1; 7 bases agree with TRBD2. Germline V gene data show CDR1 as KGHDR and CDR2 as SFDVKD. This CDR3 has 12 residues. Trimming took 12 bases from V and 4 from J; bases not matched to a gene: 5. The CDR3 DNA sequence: TGTGCCGCCGGGACTATTTACAATGAGCAGTTCTTC. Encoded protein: CAAGTIYNEQFF.

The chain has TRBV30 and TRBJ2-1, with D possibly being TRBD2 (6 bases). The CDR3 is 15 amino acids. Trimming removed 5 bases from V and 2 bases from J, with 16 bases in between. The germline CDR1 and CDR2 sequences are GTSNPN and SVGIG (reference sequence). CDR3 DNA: TGTGCCTGGTCCCAAGGGCGGGGACCCTACAATGAGCAGTTCTTC. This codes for CAWSQGRGPYNEQFF. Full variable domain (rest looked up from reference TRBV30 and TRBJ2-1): SQTIHQWPATLVQPVGSPLSLECTVEGTSNPNLYWYRQAAGRGLQLLFYSVGIGQISSEVPQNLSASRPQDRQFILSSKKLLLSDSGFYLCAWSQGRGPYNEQFFGPGTRLTVL.

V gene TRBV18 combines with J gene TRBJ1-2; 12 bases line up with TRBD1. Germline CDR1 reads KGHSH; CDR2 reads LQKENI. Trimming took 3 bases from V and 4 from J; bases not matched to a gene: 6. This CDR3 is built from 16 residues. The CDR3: CASSPAGQGAVYGYTF. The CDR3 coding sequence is TGTGCCAGCTCACCCGCGGGACAGGGGGCTGTCTATGGCTACACCTTC. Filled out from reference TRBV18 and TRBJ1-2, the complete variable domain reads NAGVMQNPRHLVRRRGQEARLRCSPMKGHSHVYWYRQLPEEGLKFMVYLQKENIIDESGMPKERFSAEFPKEGPSILRIQQVVRGDSAAYFCASSPAGQGAVYGYTFGSGTRLTVV.

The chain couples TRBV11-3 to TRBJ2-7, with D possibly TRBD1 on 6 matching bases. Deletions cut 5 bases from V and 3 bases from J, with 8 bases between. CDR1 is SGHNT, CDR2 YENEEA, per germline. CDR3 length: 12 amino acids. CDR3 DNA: TGTGCCAGCAGCATGACAGGCTACGAGCAGTACTTC. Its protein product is CASSMTGYEQYF.

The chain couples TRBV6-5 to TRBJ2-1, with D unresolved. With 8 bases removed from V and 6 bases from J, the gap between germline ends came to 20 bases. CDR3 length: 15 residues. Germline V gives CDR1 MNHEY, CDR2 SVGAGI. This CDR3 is CASQPSPPLSNEQFF. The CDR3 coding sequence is TGTGCCAGCCAACCCTCCCCGCCTCTGAGCAATGAGCAGTTCTTC.

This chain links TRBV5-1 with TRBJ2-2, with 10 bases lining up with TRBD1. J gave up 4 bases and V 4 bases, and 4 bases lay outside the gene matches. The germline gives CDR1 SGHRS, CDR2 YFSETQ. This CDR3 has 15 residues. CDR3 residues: CASSAGTGVTGELFF. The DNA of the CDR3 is TGCGCCAGCAGCGCAGGGACAGGGGTCACCGGGGAGCTGTTTTTT.

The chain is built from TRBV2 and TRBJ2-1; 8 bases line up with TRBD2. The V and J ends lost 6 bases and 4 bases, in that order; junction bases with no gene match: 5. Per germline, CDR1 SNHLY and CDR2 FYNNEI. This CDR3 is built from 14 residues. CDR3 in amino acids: CASRELAEYNEQFF. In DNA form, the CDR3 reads TGTGCCAGCAGGGAACTAGCGGAGTACAATGAGCAGTTCTTC.

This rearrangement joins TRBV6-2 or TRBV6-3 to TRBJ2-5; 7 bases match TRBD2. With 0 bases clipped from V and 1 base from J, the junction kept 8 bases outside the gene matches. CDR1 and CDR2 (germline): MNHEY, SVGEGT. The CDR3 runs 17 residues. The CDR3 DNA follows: TGTGCCAGCAGTTACTCGATCTCTAGCGGACCCCAAGAGACCCAGTACTTC. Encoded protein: CASSYSISSGPQETQYF.

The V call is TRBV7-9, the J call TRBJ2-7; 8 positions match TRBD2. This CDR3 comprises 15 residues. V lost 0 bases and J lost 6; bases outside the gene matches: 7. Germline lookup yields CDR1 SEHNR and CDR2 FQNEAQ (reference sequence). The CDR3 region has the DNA TGTGCCAGCAGCTTAGCAACGGGAGGGAGACTCGAGCAGTACTTC. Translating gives CASSLATGGRLEQYF.

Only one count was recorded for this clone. The chain's CDR3 is CASSPPHRAGENNEQFF. Here the CDR3 DNA reads TGTGCCAGCAGCCCCCCTCACCGGGCAGGGGAAAACAATGAGCAGTTCTTC. V gene TRBV7-9 combines with J gene TRBJ2-1; weak D call: TRBD1 (6 bases). Germline CDR1 is SEHNR and CDR2 is FQNEAQ (reference sequence). The ends were cut back, 5 bases at V and 5 bases at J, with 22 bases in the middle. The CDR3 extends over 17 amino acids.

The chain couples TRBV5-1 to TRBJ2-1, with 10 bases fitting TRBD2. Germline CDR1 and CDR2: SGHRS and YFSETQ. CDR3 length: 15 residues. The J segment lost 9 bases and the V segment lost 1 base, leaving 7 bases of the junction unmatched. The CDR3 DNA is TGCGCCAGCAGCTTGAAGTCTAGCGGGAGTGGTGAGCAGTTCTTC. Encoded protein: CASSLKSSGSGEQFF.

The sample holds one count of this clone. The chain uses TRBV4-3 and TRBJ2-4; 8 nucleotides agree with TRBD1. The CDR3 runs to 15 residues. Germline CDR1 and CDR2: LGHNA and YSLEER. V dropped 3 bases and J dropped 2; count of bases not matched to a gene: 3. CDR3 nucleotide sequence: TGCGCCAGCAGCCAGAACAGGGGGACCAAAAACATTCAGTACTTC. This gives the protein CASSQNRGTKNIQYF.

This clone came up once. The CDR3 DNA follows: TGTGCCTGGAGTAATTTAGGGGCAGGGGCCAACGTCCTGACTTTC. Residues: CAWSNLGAGANVLTF. This chain connects TRBV30 to TRBJ2-6; tentatively, D is TRBD1 (5 bases). The germline V gene has CDR1 GTSNPN and CDR2 SVGIG (reference sequence). CDR3 length: 15 amino acids. The V end was cut by 2 bases, the J end by 4 bases, with 12 bases between.